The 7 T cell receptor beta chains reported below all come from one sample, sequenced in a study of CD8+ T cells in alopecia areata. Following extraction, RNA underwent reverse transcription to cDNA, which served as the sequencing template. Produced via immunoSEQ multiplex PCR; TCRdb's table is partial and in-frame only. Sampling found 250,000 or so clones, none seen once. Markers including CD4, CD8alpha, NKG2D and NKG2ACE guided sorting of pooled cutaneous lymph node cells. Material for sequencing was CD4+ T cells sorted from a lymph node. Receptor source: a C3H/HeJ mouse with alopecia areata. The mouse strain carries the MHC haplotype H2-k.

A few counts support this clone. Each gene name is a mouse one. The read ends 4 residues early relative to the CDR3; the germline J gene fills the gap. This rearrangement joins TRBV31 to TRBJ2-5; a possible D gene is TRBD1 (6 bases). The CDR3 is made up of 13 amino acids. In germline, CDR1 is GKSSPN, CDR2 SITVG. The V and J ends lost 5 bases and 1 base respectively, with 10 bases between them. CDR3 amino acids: CAWATGHQDTQYF. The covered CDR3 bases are TGTGCCTGGGCGACAGGCCACCAAGAC. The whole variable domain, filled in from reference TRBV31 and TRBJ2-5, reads AQTIHQWPVAEIKAVGSPLSLGCTIKGKSSPNLYWYWQATGGTLQQLFYSITVGQVESVVQLNLSASRPKDDQFILSTEKLLLSHSGFYLCAWATGHQDTQYFGPGTRLLVL.

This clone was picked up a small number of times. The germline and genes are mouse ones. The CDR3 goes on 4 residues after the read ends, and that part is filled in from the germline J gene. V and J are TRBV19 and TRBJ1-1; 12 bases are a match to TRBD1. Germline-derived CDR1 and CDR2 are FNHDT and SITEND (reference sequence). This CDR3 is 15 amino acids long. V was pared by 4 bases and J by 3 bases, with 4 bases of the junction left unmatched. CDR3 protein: CASSLGQGAYTEVFF. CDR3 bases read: TGTGCCAGCAGTCTGGGACAGGGGGCCTACACA.

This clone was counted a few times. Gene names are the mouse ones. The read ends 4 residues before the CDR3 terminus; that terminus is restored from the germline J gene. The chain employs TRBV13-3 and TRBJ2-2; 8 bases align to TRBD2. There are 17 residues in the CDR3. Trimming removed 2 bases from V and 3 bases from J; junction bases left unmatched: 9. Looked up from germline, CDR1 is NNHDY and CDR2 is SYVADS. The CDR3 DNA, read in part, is TGTGCCAGCAGTGAAGGGGGGGGCGCCGGGGACACCGGG. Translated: CASSEGGGAGDTG. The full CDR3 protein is CASSEGGGAGDTGQLYF.

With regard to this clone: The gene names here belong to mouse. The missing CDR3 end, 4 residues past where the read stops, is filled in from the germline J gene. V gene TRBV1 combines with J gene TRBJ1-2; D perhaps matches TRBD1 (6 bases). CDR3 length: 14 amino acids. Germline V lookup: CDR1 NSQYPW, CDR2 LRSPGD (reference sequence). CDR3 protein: CTCSAEGAWSDYTF. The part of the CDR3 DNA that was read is TGCACCTGCAGTGCAGAGGGGGCTTGGTCC.

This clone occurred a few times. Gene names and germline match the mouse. CDR3 loop: CASSIVGLDYAEQFF. The part of the CDR3 DNA that was read is TGTGCCAGCAGTATAGTCGGACTGGACTATGCT. The chain combines TRBV19 with TRBJ2-1; the match to TRBD2 covers 7 bases. The sequenced fragment ends 4 residues before the CDR3 boundary, so the rest is inferred from the germline J gene. Looked up from germline, CDR1 is FNHDT and CDR2 is SITEND (reference sequence). The CDR3 extends over 15 amino acids. J gave up 2 bases and V 0 bases, and 2 bases lay outside the gene matches. The full variable domain, in which reference TRBV19 and TRBJ2-1 provide the parts outside the CDR3, is GGIITQTPKFLIGQEGQKLTLKCQQNFNHDTMYWYRQDSGKGLRLIYYSITENDLQKGDLSEGYDASREKKSSFSLTVTSAQKNEMAVFLCASSIVGLDYAEQFFGPGTRLTVL.

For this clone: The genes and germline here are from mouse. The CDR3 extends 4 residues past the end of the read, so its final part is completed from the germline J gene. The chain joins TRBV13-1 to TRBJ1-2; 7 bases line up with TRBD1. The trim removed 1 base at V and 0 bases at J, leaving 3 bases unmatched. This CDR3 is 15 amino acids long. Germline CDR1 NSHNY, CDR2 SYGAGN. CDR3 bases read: TGTGCCAGCAGTGATAAGGGGACAGCAAACTCC. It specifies CASSDKGTANS. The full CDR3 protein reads CASSDKGTANSDYTF.

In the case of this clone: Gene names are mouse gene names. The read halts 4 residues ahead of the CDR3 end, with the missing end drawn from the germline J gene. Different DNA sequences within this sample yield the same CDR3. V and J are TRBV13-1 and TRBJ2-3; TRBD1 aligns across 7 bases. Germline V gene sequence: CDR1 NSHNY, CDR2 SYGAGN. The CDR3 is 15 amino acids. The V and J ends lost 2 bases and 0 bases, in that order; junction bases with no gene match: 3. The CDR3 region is CASSDRDSSAETLYF. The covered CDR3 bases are TGTGCCAGCAGTGACAGGGACAGTAGTGCAGAA.